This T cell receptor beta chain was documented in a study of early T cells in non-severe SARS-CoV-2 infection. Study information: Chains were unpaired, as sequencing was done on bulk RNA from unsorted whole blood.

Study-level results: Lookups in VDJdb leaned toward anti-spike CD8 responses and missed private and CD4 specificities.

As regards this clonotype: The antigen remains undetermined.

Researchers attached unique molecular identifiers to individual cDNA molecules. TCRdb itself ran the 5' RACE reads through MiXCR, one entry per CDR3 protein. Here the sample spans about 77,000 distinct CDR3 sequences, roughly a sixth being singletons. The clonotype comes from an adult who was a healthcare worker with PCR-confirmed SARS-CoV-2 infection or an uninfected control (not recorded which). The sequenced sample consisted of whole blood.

As DNA, the CDR3 is TGTGCCAGCATCCTATCCTCGGGCAGAAATCAGCCCCAGCATTTT. It is translated as CASILSSGRNQPQHF. The V and J genes are TRBV28 and TRBJ1-5; D is unresolved. With 7 bases removed from V and 4 bases from J, the gap between germline ends came to 17 bases. There are 15 residues in the CDR3. Germline CDR1 reads MDHEN; CDR2 reads SYDVKM.